This T cell receptor beta chain appears in the sequencing data of a study of blood T cell repertoires in COVID-19 (dated by TCRdb to the early 2020s). Regarding the research as a whole: Samples covering the acute and convalescent phases of COVID-19 were provided by collaborators in the United States, Italy and Spain. The material from the prospective study consisted of cDNA or gDNA derived from T cells, B-cell-depleted T cells, or PBMCs. Subjects who had been exposed to COVID-19, were actively infected with it, or had recovered from it provided the deeply sampled blood TCRbeta repertoires that made up the dataset. The repertoires were made available in a free public database intended to serve as a resource for research on the immune response to SARS-CoV-2. Samples were obtained from the ongoing ImmuneRACE study (first 160 participants) and from over 1,000 subjects provided by 6 global collaborators. The sample metadata nearly always contained a de-identified subject ID, COVID-19 status, age in years and sex. Where HLA class I and class II types were available, the types were taken from metadata supplied by the sample provider, not from assay-based typing.

Reading the germline V gene gives CDR1 SGHRS and CDR2 YFSETQ. Ends trimmed: V by 3 bases, J by 1 base; bases unmatched to a gene: 3. From the cysteine through the phenylalanine, the CDR3 covers 14 amino acids. Just the 42-base CDR3 DNA is kept, in frame starting at base 1. Comment on this clone: This receptor's antigen is unknown. Within one base of it there is no much larger clone, and no base qualities were kept.

TCRbeta CDR3 regions were amplified from genomic DNA by means of the immunoSEQ Assay, a bias-controlled multiplex PCR. On the study's bioinformatics: Nucleated cell counts per sample were estimated from amplification of reference gene primers within the assay. To quantify the absolute abundance of each unique TCRbeta CDR3 rearrangement, sequence reads were collapsed and filtered. Productive Simpson clonality was computed per sample as the square root of Simpson's diversity index over productive rearrangements. TCRdb limited this immuneACCESS table to in-frame rearrangements with V and J called. A share of clones is missing; checked studies link under half to unresolved V genes, and the rest is unexplained. For V, J and clone size, that table is used; D and trimming come from the DNA. The sample table contains 35,000 to 40,000 clones; only one count was recorded for around nine tenths of them. The top ten constitute more than 4.5% of the sample.

One collaborating source in Seattle enrolled patients while the patients were actively infected and followed the patients over time throughout the course of disease. Collaborating institutions collected whole blood in K2EDTA tubes following their own protocols. Collaborator samples were shipped for TCRbeta analysis as frozen whole blood, isolated PBMCs, or DNA extracted from either sample type. Here is what the overall study found, with its caveats: The quantity of clinical and demographic metadata differed by source and by participant and was supplied without curation.

Sample: peripheral blood. This clonotype was sampled from a man aged 55 to 70 with COVID-19, enrolled during active disease. The V and J genes are TRBV5-1 and TRBJ1-1; 7 central bases correspond to TRBD1. The CDR3: CASSSTGPNTEAFF. The nucleotide sequence is given as TGCGCCAGCAGCTCGACAGGGCCGAACACTGAAGCTTTCTTT.